This T cell receptor (beta chain) was recovered during a study of radiotherapy plus CTLA-4 blockade in lung cancer. Of note for this clone: Its antigen remains unidentified.

V lost 0 bases and J lost 3, with 14 bases in between. Per germline, CDR1 MGHRA and CDR2 YSYEKL. CDR3 length: 16 amino acids. TCRdb's copy holds only in-frame clones and misses some; the assay was immunoSEQ multiplex PCR. The data show 100,000 to 150,000 clones, 85% to 90% seen once. Focal radiation and CTLA-4 blockade (ipilimumab) were tested in chemo-refractory metastatic non-small-cell lung cancer patients. Study observations and caveats: The study found tumor-derived TCR clones expanded in blood after radiotherapy plus ipilimumab.

This chain links TRBV4-1 with TRBJ1-1; D remains ambiguous. The sequenced sample was peripheral blood, obtained from a patient treated with radiotherapy plus ipilimumab. The receptor comes from a human donor with non-small cell lung cancer that progressed on radiotherapy plus ipilimumab. The CDR3 protein is CASSQEVSVSYTEAFF. The CDR3 DNA is TGCGCCAGCAGCCAAGAAGTGAGTGTTTCCTACACTGAAGCTTTCTTT.